One and the same sample provided the 16 T cell receptor beta chains below, sequenced in a study of cytomegalovirus exposure and HLA in healthy donors. PCR employed 60 Vbeta and 13 Jbeta primers. Measured with immunoSEQ multiplex PCR; TCRdb has only the in-frame clones, and not every one. The table has over 120,000 clones, around two thirds seen once. Sequenced input: PBMCs. The receptors were gathered from a man in his late teens or twenties in good health and CMV-seropositive.

This chain links TRBV7-6 with TRBJ1-6; a possible D gene is TRBD1 (6 bases). The CDR3 loop spans 14 amino acids. V gave up 3 bases and J gave up 4 bases, with 7 bases separating them. CDR1 is SGHVS, CDR2 FNYEAQ, per germline. Here the CDR3 reads CASSFGTYNSPLHF. In nucleotides, the CDR3 is TGTGCCAGCAGCTTTGGGACATATAATTCACCCCTCCACTTT.

The V gene is TRBV6-5, the J gene TRBJ2-1, with 10 positions matching TRBD2. Trimming cost V 5 bases and J 3 bases; bases outside gene matches: 4. The CDR3 has 15 amino acids. CDR1 is MNHEY and CDR2 is SVGAGI in the germline V gene. The CDR3 reads CASSLAGEIYNEQFF. In DNA form, the CDR3 reads TGTGCCAGCAGTCTAGCGGGAGAGATCTACAATGAGCAGTTCTTC.

The chain uses TRBV5-1 and TRBJ2-7, with D possibly being TRBD2 (5 bases). Trimming pared 4 bases from V and 5 bases from J, leaving 19 bases between. The CDR3 runs 15 residues. The germline V gene encodes CDR1 SGHRS and CDR2 YFSETQ. In DNA, the CDR3 is TGCGCCAGCAGCGCCCGCCGACTAACAGAGGACGAGCAGTACTTC. It specifies CASSARRLTEDEQYF. Supplemented by reference TRBV5-1 and TRBJ2-7, the full variable domain reads KAGVTQTPRYLIKTRGQQVTLSCSPISGHRSVSWYQQTPGQGLQFLFEYFSETQRNKGNFPGRFSGRQFSNSRSEMNVSTLELGDSALYLCASSARRLTEDEQYFGPGTRLTVT.

The CDR3 DNA follows: TGTGCCAGCAGCGGCGCCGACGGGGAGCTGTTTTTT. Protein: CASSGADGELFF. The chain recombines TRBV9 with TRBJ2-2; D not resolved. This CDR3 has 12 residues. Germline lookup yields CDR1 SGDLS and CDR2 YYNGEE. Trimming removed 3 bases at V and 7 bases at J, with 7 bases between.

This chain links TRBV5-1 with TRBJ2-3; D might be TRBD2 (5 bases). Germline V lookup: CDR1 SGHRS, CDR2 YFSETQ. The CDR3 runs to 13 residues. The ends were cut back, 2 bases at V and 8 bases at J, with 12 bases in the middle. CDR3 in amino acids: CASSFPGKSTQYF. Written as DNA, the CDR3 is TGCGCCAGCAGCTTCCCCGGGAAATCTACGCAGTATTTT. Full variable domain (rest looked up from reference TRBV5-1 and TRBJ2-3): KAGVTQTPRYLIKTRGQQVTLSCSPISGHRSVSWYQQTPGQGLQFLFEYFSETQRNKGNFPGRFSGRQFSNSRSEMNVSTLELGDSALYLCASSFPGKSTQYFGPGTRLTVL.

V gene TRBV27 combines with J gene TRBJ1-6, with a tentative D call TRBD1 (5 bases). The germline CDR1 and CDR2 sequences are MNHEY and SMNVEV (reference sequence). V was clipped by 6 bases and J by 3 bases, with 15 bases between them. This CDR3 has 16 residues. This CDR3 is CASRRGGVIYNSPLHF. In DNA form, the CDR3 reads TGTGCCAGCAGACGGGGCGGGGTTATCTATAATTCACCCCTCCACTTT.

The chain recombines TRBV18 with TRBJ1-2; TRBD1 matches at 8 bases. After removal of 2 bases from V and 4 bases from J, the junction contained 3 bases not matched to a gene. The CDR3 spans 14 residues. The V gene's germline CDR1 is KGHSH and CDR2 LQKENI. The CDR3 DNA follows: TGTGCCAGCTCACCAGGCAGGGGGCCCTATGGCTACACCTTC. This codes for CASSPGRGPYGYTF.

J is TRBJ2-3 and V is TRBV10-1, with D possibly being TRBD2 (7 bases). Trimming removed 5 bases from V and 6 bases from J, with 15 bases in between. The V gene's germline CDR1 is WNHNN and CDR2 SYGVQD (reference sequence). CDR3 length: 14 residues. CDR3 amino acids: CASSTGGAVDTQYF. The CDR3, as DNA: TGCGCCAGCAGTACTGGGGGGGCCGTCGATACGCAGTATTTT.

Details on this clone: Other nucleotide sequences in the sample specify the same CDR3. J is TRBJ2-3 and V is TRBV5-1, with 9 bases aligning to TRBD2. J lost 1 base, V lost 0 bases, and 0 bases had no gene match. Looked up from germline, CDR1 is SGHRS and CDR2 is YFSETQ. CDR3 size: 15 residues. CDR3 sequence reads: CASSLGLAGTDTQYF. CDR3 bases: TGCGCCAGCAGCTTGGGACTAGCGGGCACAGATACGCAGTATTTT.

The V call is TRBV29-1, the J call TRBJ2-5, with D possibly being TRBD2 (7 bases). Germline lookup yields CDR1 SQVTM and CDR2 ANQGSEA. The V end was cut by 5 bases, the J end by 4 bases, with 14 bases between. The length of the CDR3 is 13 residues. As DNA, the CDR3 is TGCAGCGTTATAGATGGGGGGGCAGAGACCCAGTACTTC. Amino acids: CSVIDGGAETQYF. The full variable domain, in which reference TRBV29-1 and TRBJ2-5 provide the parts outside the CDR3, is SAVISQKPSRDICQRGTSLTIQCQVDSQVTMMFWYRQQPGQSLTLIATANQGSEATYESGFVIDKFPISRPNLTFSTLTVSNMSPEDSSIYLCSVIDGGAETQYFGPGTRLLVL.

Comment on this clone: Within the sample, other DNA sequences also encode this same CDR3. The chain uses TRBV6-5 and TRBJ1-2; D call uncertain. Germline CDR1 MNHEY, CDR2 SVGAGI. V was pared by 0 bases and J by 4 bases, with 6 bases between. The length of the CDR3 is 13 residues. The CDR3 loop is CASSYSGGYGYTF. For the CDR3, the DNA is TGTGCCAGCAGTTACTCAGGCGGCTATGGCTACACCTTC.

The genes are TRBV4-2 and TRBJ1-1, with 7 bases that match TRBD1. The V and J ends lost 0 bases and 4 bases, in that order; junction bases with no gene match: 5. The CDR3 length is 15 residues. Germline CDR1 is LGHNA and CDR2 is YNFKEQ. In DNA, the CDR3 is TGTGCCAGCAGCCAAGATCTGGCAGGGGGCACTGAAGCTTTCTTT. It yields the protein CASSQDLAGGTEAFF.

This chain joins TRBV7-9 and TRBJ2-1, with 9 nucleotides matching TRBD1. CDR3 length: 14 residues. CDR1 and CDR2 from the germline V gene are SEHNR and FQNEAQ (reference sequence). With 8 bases clipped from V and 6 bases from J, the junction kept 8 bases outside the gene matches. Here the CDR3 reads CASVAGTGSNEQFF. CDR3 nucleotides: TGTGCCAGCGTTGCAGGGACAGGGAGCAATGAGCAGTTCTTC.

The chain carries TRBV5-4 and TRBJ2-5; the match to TRBD1 covers 7 bases. The CDR3 runs 15 residues. V lost 0 bases, J lost 4 bases, and 6 bases stayed unmatched. Per the germline V gene, CDR1 is SGHNT and CDR2 is YYREEE (reference sequence). CDR3: CASSLAKGAAETQYF. In DNA, the CDR3 is TGTGCCAGCAGCTTGGCCAAGGGGGCCGCAGAGACCCAGTACTTC.

This chain links TRBV5-1 with TRBJ1-1; possible D gene TRBD1, 6 bases. This CDR3 has 13 amino acids. CDR1 and CDR2 (germline): SGHRS, YFSETQ. V was clipped by 1 base and J by 5 bases, with 9 bases between them. CDR3 loop: CASSLTGQTEAFF. In nucleotides, the CDR3 is TGCGCCAGCAGCTTGACCGGACAGACTGAAGCTTTCTTT.

Turning to this clone: One end of the junction does not line up with germline, which may come from a read error. The chain combines TRBV28 with TRBJ1-2; 11 positions match TRBD1. This CDR3 has 15 residues. Germline CDR1 MDHEN, CDR2 SYDVKM. The CDR3 nucleotides are TGTGCCAGCAGCCGGACAGGGGGCGTCGTCGGTGGCTACGCCTTC. It encodes CASSRTGGVVGGYAF.